This T cell receptor beta chain was sequenced for a study of shared clonotypes between healthy human individuals. Regarding the study as a whole: Relative to memory subsets, naive subsets generally showed larger estimated richness. The study found about 5% of naive CD4 clonotypes shared across a few donors.

The V segment lost 3 bases and the J segment 3 bases; nucleotides outside the gene matches: 6. Germline lookup yields CDR1 SGHRS and CDR2 YFSETQ. The CDR3 has 17 residues. Assay: immunoSEQ multiplex PCR; the TCRdb copy retains only in-frame clones and omits some. The data contain approximately 2.3 million clones, about 92% of them seen just once; the ten biggest clones take up 0.39%. Regarding this clone: Its antigen is as yet unknown.

The CD4+ fraction was divided into a CD45RA+ naive subset and a CD45RA-negative memory subset. Sequenced: naive CD4+ T cells from PBMCs. Regarding subset: CD45RA+ positively selected. The TCR comes from a young man in good health. Some clones in this sample may be carry-over from other donors' samples. The chain combines TRBV5-1 with TRBJ2-3, with 14 bases aligning to TRBD2. CDR3 residues: CASSWPGLAGVTDTQYF. CDR3 nucleotides: TGCGCCAGCAGCTGGCCGGGACTAGCGGGAGTTACAGATACGCAGTATTTT. Full variable domain (outside the CDR3, taken from reference TRBV5-1 and TRBJ2-3): KAGVTQTPRYLIKTRGQQVTLSCSPISGHRSVSWYQQTPGQGLQFLFEYFSETQRNKGNFPGRFSGRQFSNSRSEMNVSTLELGDSALYLCASSWPGLAGVTDTQYFGPGTRLTVL.